A selection of T cell receptor beta chains follows, all from one sample in a study of T cell clones after liver transplantation. Their antigens are not known. TCRdb keeps only in-frame clones here, not all; method: immunoSEQ multiplex PCR. The sample yields roughly 5,100 clones, approximately 29% seen once. The sample consisted of CD4+ T cells from cultured PBMCs. The receptors were gathered from a human patient who received a liver transplant. Some T cells may be supplied by the graft donor. CDR3s include the opening cysteine and the closing phenylalanine or tryptophan. For some rows the clone size is stated as once, few or many, or as a class when expanded; others skip it.

v_call clone_size cdr3_aa
TRBV28 medium-sized CASTSGRAGEQFF
TRBV15 NA CATSIETGNQPQHF
TRBV28 few CATSGNALYTF
TRBV5-6 NA CASSPTLPSTSYTF
TRBV13 medium-sized CASSKGGNTEAFF
TRBV5-5 NA CASSFGVWNTEAFF
TRBV5-1 NA CASSQGTFTTNEKLFF
TRBV6-1 medium-sized CASMGPRKTQYF
TRBV28 NA CASSDLSRVQTYEQYF
TRBV28 medium-sized CASSLRAGQPNTEAFF
TRBV28 medium-sized CASSLWSPGANVLTF
TRBV4-1 few CASSQPDYSNQPQHF
TRBV12-5 NA CASGLATPDRANQPQHF